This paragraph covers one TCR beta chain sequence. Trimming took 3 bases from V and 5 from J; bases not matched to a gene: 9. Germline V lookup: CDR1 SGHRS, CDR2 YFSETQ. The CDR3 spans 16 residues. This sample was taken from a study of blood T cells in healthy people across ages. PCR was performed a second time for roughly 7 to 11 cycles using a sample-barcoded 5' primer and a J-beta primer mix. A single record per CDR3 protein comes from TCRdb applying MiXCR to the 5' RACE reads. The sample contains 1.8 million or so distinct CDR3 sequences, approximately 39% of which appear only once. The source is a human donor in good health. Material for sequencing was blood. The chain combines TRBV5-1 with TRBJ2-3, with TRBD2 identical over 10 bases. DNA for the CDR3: TGCGCCAGCAGCTCCCAGCGGGGGGGCTTTGTAGATACGCAGTATTTT. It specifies CASSSQRGGFVDTQYF.